Sequencing of this TCR beta chain was carried out in a study of metastatic and nonmetastatic thyroid tumors. As for the study in general: From malignant and benign thyroid patients, repertoires in blood and in tumor or nodule tissue were compared.

This clone came up a few times. Its specificity is unknown. All patients reached thyroid surgery having received no treatment beforehand. Study findings and constraints: Reported TCR beta diversity, measured in blood and tumor, was significantly higher for malignant thyroid tumors than for benign nodules.

Authors' methods: What underpinned the distant-metastasis classifier for papillary thyroid cancer was the set of CDR3 differences across clinicopathological groups. TCRdb used MiXCR to call clones anew from the PCR reads. TCRdb assigned the V and J calls; the authors' analysis was not used. The repertoire holds 15,000 to 20,000 clones, with roughly 22% as singletons. Sequences were obtained from adjacent normal tissue. The source is a female donor with papillary thyroid cancer or a benign thyroid nodule (not recorded which). Some clones in this sample may be carry-over from other donors' samples.

The CDR3 protein is CASSLSQAPSYEQYF. As DNA, the CDR3 is TGTGCCAGCAGTTTATCACAGGCCCCCTCCTACGAGCAGTACTTC. The chain has TRBV27 and TRBJ2-7; D perhaps matches TRBD1 (5 bases). The V end lost 0 bases, the J end lost 0 bases, and 9 bases lay between the germline ends. The CDR3 is 15 amino acids. CDR1 is MNHEY and CDR2 is SMNVEV in the germline V gene (reference sequence).